The 8 T cell receptor beta chains presented below share a single source sample, sequenced in a study of spatial heterogeneity in lung cancer. TCRdb re-called the 5' RACE reads with MiXCR, one entry per CDR3 protein. The sample carries about 94,000 distinct CDR3 sequences, roughly 19% recorded once. Documented time point: blood at routine non-recurrence follow-up after resection. The sample here was PBMCs, taken at follow-up. These receptors came from a male donor with early-stage non-small cell lung cancer.

This clonotype was seen repeatedly, ten times or more. The gene calls are TRBV6-2 or TRBV6-3 and TRBJ2-7; a weak D match, TRBD2 (6 bases). The CDR3 length is 15 residues. Trimming removed 3 bases at V and 7 bases at J, with 19 bases between. CDR1 and CDR2 (germline): MNHEY, SVGEGT. Here the CDR3 reads CASSYSRGGPPEQYF. DNA for the CDR3: TGTGCCAGCAGTTATTCCCGTGGAGGGCCTCCGGAGCAGTACTTC.

This chain connects TRBV4-2 to TRBJ1-2, with TRBD1 matching over 7 bases. The junction had 11 bases not matched to a gene; V was cut back by 3 bases and J by 4 bases. The V gene's germline CDR1 is LGHNA and CDR2 YNFKEQ. This CDR3 is 16 amino acids long. CDR3 amino acids: CASSQEDRDPRYGYTF. The DNA for the CDR3 is TGTGCCAGCAGCCAGGAAGACAGGGATCCCCGCTATGGCTACACCTTC.

The chain is built from TRBV20-1 and TRBJ1-1, with 10 bases identical to TRBD1. This CDR3 is built from 14 residues. With 5 bases clipped from V and 1 base from J, the junction kept 4 bases outside the gene matches. Germline loops: CDR1 DFQATT, CDR2 SNEGSKA (reference sequence). The CDR3 loop reads CSAGGQGRNTEAFF. In nucleotides, the CDR3 is TGCAGTGCTGGGGGACAGGGGAGGAACACTGAAGCTTTCTTT.

The chain carries TRBV5-1 and TRBJ1-3; D possibly corresponds to TRBD1 (6 bases). Germline values: CDR1 SGHRS, CDR2 YFSETQ. The V end lost 4 bases, the J end lost 1 base, and 15 bases lay between the germline ends. This CDR3 spans 16 amino acids. The CDR3 here is CASSPDSAPSGNTIYF. CDR3 in DNA: TGCGCCAGCAGCCCGGACAGTGCCCCATCTGGAAACACCATATATTTT.

There are many counts of this clonotype. The chain couples TRBV20-1 to TRBJ2-7; D is possibly TRBD1 or TRBD2 (5 bases each). Between the trimmed V and J ends, which lost 3 bases and 0 bases, there was a span of 6 bases. This CDR3 spans 12 amino acids. Germline V gene sequence: CDR1 DFQATT, CDR2 SNEGSKA (reference sequence). Here the CDR3 reads CSASGTSYEQYF. The CDR3 DNA reads TGCAGTGCTAGCGGGACCTCCTACGAGCAGTACTTC.

As regards this clonotype: Germline and junction disagree at one end, which may indicate a read error. The chain employs TRBV5-1 and TRBJ2-5; a weak D match, TRBD2 (6 bases). Germline CDR1 SGHRS, CDR2 YFSETQ. The CDR3 contains 16 residues. CDR3 protein: CASSLGLTWAAETQYF. The CDR3 DNA reads TGCGCCAGCAGTTTGGGACTTACATGGGCGGCCGAGACCCAGTACTTC.

This chain links TRBV5-1 with TRBJ2-5; maybe TRBD2 (5 bases). Germline-derived CDR1 and CDR2 are SGHRS and YFSETQ. There are 15 residues in the CDR3. V lost 0 bases to trimming and J lost 3 bases, with 12 bases between them. In nucleotides, the CDR3 is TGCGCCAGCAGCTTGGCCCCCTCCGGGGAAGAGACCCAGTACTTC. Translation: CASSLAPSGEETQYF. The full variable domain, its missing parts supplied by reference TRBV5-1 and TRBJ2-5, is KAGVTQTPRYLIKTRGQQVTLSCSPISGHRSVSWYQQTPGQGLQFLFEYFSETQRNKGNFPGRFSGRQFSNSRSEMNVSTLELGDSALYLCASSLAPSGEETQYFGPGTRLLVL.

V gene TRBV20-1 combines with J gene TRBJ2-7; 7 bases fit TRBD1. The CDR3 is made up of 12 amino acids. The germline gives CDR1 DFQATT, CDR2 SNEGSKA (reference sequence). With V trimmed by 5 bases and J by 1 base, 2 bases remained unmatched. The CDR3 DNA reads TGCAGTGCTGCGACAGGGTCCTACGAGCAGTACGTC. The encoded protein is CSAATGSYEQYV.